The following is a T cell receptor beta chain sequence with its context. Its target is unknown. The data are from a study of T cell responses to AZD1222 COVID-19 vaccine. Study conclusions and caveats: The span of vaccine-associated CD4 TCRs extended across spike, with dominance at 160-218 and 743-854. Without day 14 samples, only post-peak T cell repertoires were studied.

Repertoires were generated with immunoSEQ multiplex PCR, while TCRdb's copy carries only in-frame clones and drops some. This table holds about 130,000 clones, about 93% found once. Germline V gives CDR1 MNHEY, CDR2 SVGAGI. The CDR3 length is 14 residues. V dropped 4 bases and J dropped 6 bases, with 15 bases sitting between them. The input for sequencing was peripheral blood, taken 28 days after the second AZD1222 dose. The receptor was isolated from an adult who received the AZD1222 COVID-19 vaccine. The chain has TRBV6-5 and TRBJ1-2; TRBD1 might be the D (5 bases). The CDR3: CASSLNQGTDGYTF. The CDR3 DNA is TGTGCCAGCAGTTTAAATCAGGGTACAGATGGCTACACCTTC.